A single sample gave rise to the 19 T cell receptor beta chains below, sequenced in a study of human T cells and chemical hapten exposure. Via MiXCR, TCRdb re-called the RACE reads, giving one row per CDR3 protein. This table has 70,000 or so distinct CDR3 sequences, 8.5% to 14% appearing once. The time point here: patch test 3, about 24 weeks after DPC sensitization. Treatment reported: therapeutic diphenylcyclopropenone sensitization with weekly scalp DPC. Sequencing used whole blood, obtained in connection with sensitization to the hapten diphenylcyclopropenone (DPC). Receptor source: a woman aged 45-65 years with alopecia areata. Some clones in this sample may be carry-over from other donors' samples.

This clonotype was detected ten times or more. The chain carries TRBV6-2 or TRBV6-3 and TRBJ1-2; 7 bases align to TRBD1. Germline CDR1 and CDR2: MNHEY and SVGEGT. The CDR3 is made up of 14 amino acids. J gave up 4 bases and V 6 bases, and 8 bases lay outside the gene matches. The CDR3, as DNA: TGTGCCAGCAGCCCTGGGACAGAAGTCTATGGCTACACCTTC. Its translation is CASSPGTEVYGYTF.

This clonotype was recorded a few times. The rearrangement joins TRBV4-1 to TRBJ1-1; D is unclear. CDR1 is MGHRA and CDR2 is YSYEKL in the germline V gene. This CDR3 has 13 residues. V lost 4 bases, J lost 4 bases, and 10 bases lay in between. CDR3 in amino acids: CASSRNSVTEAFF. The CDR3, as DNA: TGCGCCAGCAGCCGGAATTCAGTCACTGAAGCTTTCTTT.

In its sample, this clonotype was seen a few times. V gene TRBV28 combines with J gene TRBJ2-5, with TRBD1 identical over 12 bases. After removal of 7 bases from V and 4 bases from J, the junction contained 13 bases not matched to a gene. The V gene's germline CDR1 is MDHEN and CDR2 SYDVKM. The CDR3 has 17 amino acids. CDR3: CASTNPTRDRGRETQYF. The CDR3 nucleotides are TGTGCCAGCACCAACCCGACCCGGGACAGGGGGCGAGAGACCCAGTACTTC.

This clonotype was counted at least ten times. The chain couples TRBV6-5 to TRBJ1-1, with TRBD1 matching 7 bases. V was pared by 3 bases and J by 5 bases, with 12 bases of the junction left unmatched. CDR1 and CDR2 from the germline V gene are MNHEY and SVGAGI. The CDR3 totals 16 residues. The CDR3 loop is CASSYSGTVRKTEAFF. CDR3 bases: TGTGCCAGCAGTTATTCCGGGACAGTACGAAAGACTGAAGCTTTCTTT.

The genes are TRBV29-1 and TRBJ2-2, with no clear D. V lost 7 bases and J lost 3, with 12 bases in between. The CDR3 is 13 amino acids. Germline CDR1 reads SQVTM; CDR2 reads ANQGSEA. CDR3 nucleotide sequence: TGCAGCGGTTTGACTGTCGACACCGGGGAGCTGTTTTTT. Translation gives CSGLTVDTGELFF.

This clonotype occurred many times. The chain employs TRBV6-2 or TRBV6-3 and TRBJ2-1; no firm D call. Germline-derived CDR1 and CDR2 are MNHEY and SVGEGT. The V gene lost 5 bases and the J gene lost 6 bases, with 14 bases spanning the gap. The CDR3 is 14 amino acids. The CDR3: CASSPPGRLNEQFF. The CDR3 coding sequence is TGTGCCAGCAGTCCCCCCGGACGTCTCAATGAGCAGTTCTTC.

This clonotype was found a few times. The chain uses TRBV20-1 and TRBJ2-7; D is uncertain. Germline assignment: CDR1 DFQATT and CDR2 SNEGSKA (reference sequence). V lost 6 bases, J lost 4 bases, and 19 bases lay in between. CDR3 length equals 14 residues. Written as DNA, the CDR3 is TGCAGTGCCCTGCTTGACCAGCTGGGTTACGAGCAGTACTTC. This codes for CSALLDQLGYEQYF.

This chain joins TRBV4-3 and TRBJ2-2; D not certain. Germline V lookup: CDR1 LGHNA, CDR2 YSLEER. Trimming pared 0 bases from V and 3 bases from J, leaving 11 bases between. This CDR3 region has 16 residues. The DNA for the CDR3 is TGCGCCAGCAGCCAAGAGGGTACTGAGGACACCGGGGAGCTGTTTTTT. Encoded protein: CASSQEGTEDTGELFF.

The chain's CDR3 is CSARVPSSGGPSQETQYF. In nucleotides, the CDR3 is TGCAGTGCTAGAGTCCCCTCTAGCGGGGGACCTTCTCAAGAGACCCAGTACTTC. V and J are TRBV20-1 and TRBJ2-5; 10 bases agree with TRBD2. Germline CDR1 DFQATT, CDR2 SNEGSKA (reference sequence). This CDR3 contains 18 residues. The ends lost 1 base at V and 2 bases at J; junction bases unmatched: 13.

This clonotype was observed a handful of times. The gene calls are TRBV7-6 and TRBJ2-7; TRBD1 matches at 8 bases. The V gene's germline CDR1 is SGHVS and CDR2 FNYEAQ. The CDR3 totals 14 residues. Trimming at V came to 5 bases and at J to 2 bases, leaving 5 bases not matched to a gene. The DNA for the CDR3 is TGTGCCAGCAGCCCGACAGGGGATACCTACGAGCAGTACTTC. It is translated as CASSPTGDTYEQYF.

This clonotype was detected ten times or more. V usage is TRBV20-1 and J usage is TRBJ1-1; tentatively, D is TRBD1 (6 bases). V was trimmed by 2 bases and J by 10 bases, leaving 23 bases between them. The CDR3 is 15 residues long. The germline V gene has CDR1 DFQATT and CDR2 SNEGSKA (reference sequence). The CDR3 loop is CSARSRTDRDRIAFF. The CDR3 region has the DNA TGCAGTGCTAGATCCCGGACCGACCGCGACAGGATAGCTTTCTTT.

The table lists this clonotype with a few counts. The J gene is TRBJ1-1, the V gene TRBV7-2; D not certain. The CDR3 spans 13 residues. The germline V gene has CDR1 SGHTA and CDR2 FQGNSA. V dropped 5 bases and J dropped 1 base, with 8 bases sitting between them. CDR3 coding DNA: TGTGCCAGCAGCCCCCACACGAACACTGAAGCTTTCTTT. Its translation: CASSPHTNTEAFF.

This clonotype has at least ten counts. V usage is TRBV29-1 and J usage is TRBJ1-1; D unresolved. V lost 4 bases, J lost 1 base, and 10 bases lay in between. The V gene's germline CDR1 is SQVTM and CDR2 ANQGSEA. This CDR3 spans 13 amino acids. The CDR3 loop is CSVVPLSNTEAFF. The DNA of the CDR3 is TGCAGCGTTGTCCCCTTGTCGAACACTGAAGCTTTCTTT.

This clonotype was counted a few times. The gene calls are TRBV4-2 and TRBJ2-1; D possibly uses TRBD1 or TRBD2 (5 bases each). V lost 1 base, J lost 8 bases, and 15 bases lay in between. The germline V gene encodes CDR1 LGHNA and CDR2 YNFKEQ. This CDR3 contains 15 residues. CDR3 amino acids: CASSQGGPHIDEQFF. The DNA of the CDR3 is TGTGCCAGCAGCCAAGGGGGACCCCATATAGATGAGCAGTTCTTC.

This clonotype has more than one count but fewer than ten. This chain links TRBV6-5 with TRBJ1-6, with a tentative D call TRBD1 (6 bases). Trimming shortened V by 6 bases and J by 5 bases, and 17 bases separated the two germline ends. CDR1 and CDR2 (germline): MNHEY, SVGAGI. The CDR3 has 16 residues. CDR3 amino acids: CASRLQGVLDNSPLHF. The CDR3 DNA sequence: TGTGCCAGCAGGCTACAGGGCGTGTTGGATAATTCACCCCTCCACTTT.

The rearrangement joins TRBV5-5 to TRBJ1-2; no clear D gene. V was clipped by 4 bases and J by 2 bases, with 15 bases between them. Germline values: CDR1 SGHKS, CDR2 YYEKEE (reference sequence). The CDR3 runs 15 residues. CDR3 coding DNA: TGTGCCAGCAGCAACGGACGGTTGATGAACTATGGCTACACCTTC. Its translation: CASSNGRLMNYGYTF.

The sample holds many counts of this clonotype. V and J are TRBV20-1 and TRBJ2-5, with TRBD1 matching 7 bases. This CDR3 has 12 amino acids. V lost 6 bases to trimming and J lost 5 bases; unmatched junction nucleotides: 6. Germline CDR1 reads DFQATT; CDR2 reads SNEGSKA (reference sequence). Here the CDR3 DNA reads TGCAGTGCCCCGACAGGGCCGGAGACCCAGTACTTC. Translated: CSAPTGPETQYF.

This clonotype has a handful of counts. V gene TRBV29-1 combines with J gene TRBJ1-3; weak D call: TRBD1 (5 bases). V was cut by 4 bases and J by 4 bases, with 11 bases left in between. This CDR3 spans 13 amino acids. Germline CDR1 is SQVTM and CDR2 is ANQGSEA. CDR3 sequence: CSVVAGRGNTIYF. CDR3 coding DNA: TGCAGCGTTGTGGCAGGGAGAGGAAACACCATATATTTT. The complete variable domain, with remaining parts taken from reference TRBV29-1 and TRBJ1-3, reads SAVISQKPSRDICQRGTSLTIQCQVDSQVTMMFWYRQQPGQSLTLIATANQGSEATYESGFVIDKFPISRPNLTFSTLTVSNMSPEDSSIYLCSVVAGRGNTIYFGEGSWLTVV.

The J gene is TRBJ2-3, the V gene TRBV6-2 or TRBV6-3, with D uncertain. Per the germline V gene, CDR1 is MNHEY and CDR2 is SVGEGT. This CDR3 spans 12 amino acids. V was cut by 5 bases and J by 5 bases, with 8 bases left in between. The CDR3 loop is CASSPYEDTQYF. The CDR3 DNA sequence: TGTGCCAGCAGTCCGTACGAAGATACGCAGTATTTT.